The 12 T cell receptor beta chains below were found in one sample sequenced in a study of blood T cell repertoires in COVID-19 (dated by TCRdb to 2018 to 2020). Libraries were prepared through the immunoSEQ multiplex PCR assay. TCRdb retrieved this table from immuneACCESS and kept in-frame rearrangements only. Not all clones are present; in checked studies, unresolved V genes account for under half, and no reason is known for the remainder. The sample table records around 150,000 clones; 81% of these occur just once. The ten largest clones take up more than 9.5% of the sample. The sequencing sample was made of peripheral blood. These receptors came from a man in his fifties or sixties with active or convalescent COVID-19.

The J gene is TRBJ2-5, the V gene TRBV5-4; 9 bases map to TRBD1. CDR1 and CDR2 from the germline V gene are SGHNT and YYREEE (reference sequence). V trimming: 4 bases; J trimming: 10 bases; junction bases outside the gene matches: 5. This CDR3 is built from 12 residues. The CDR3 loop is CASSERQGVQYF. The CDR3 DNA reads TGTGCCAGCAGCGAGAGACAGGGGGTCCAGTACTTC. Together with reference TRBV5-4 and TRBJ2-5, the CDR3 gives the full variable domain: ETGVTQSPTHLIKTRGQQVTLRCSSQSGHNTVSWYQQALGQGPQFIFQYYREEENGRGNFPPRFSGLQFPNYSSELNVNALELDDSALYLCASSERQGVQYFGPGTRLLVL.

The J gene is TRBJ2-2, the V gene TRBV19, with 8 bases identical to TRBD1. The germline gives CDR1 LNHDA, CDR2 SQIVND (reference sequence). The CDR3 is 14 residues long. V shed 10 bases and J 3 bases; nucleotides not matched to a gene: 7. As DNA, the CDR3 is TGTGCCACCCGCAGGGGGCTCTACACCGGGGAGCTGTTTTTT. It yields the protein CATRRGLYTGELFF.

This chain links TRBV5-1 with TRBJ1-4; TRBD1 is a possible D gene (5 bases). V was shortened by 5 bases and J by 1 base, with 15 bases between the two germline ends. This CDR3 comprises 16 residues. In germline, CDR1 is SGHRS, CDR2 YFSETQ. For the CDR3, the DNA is TGCGCCAGCAGGCCTGGGGCGCCGGGAACTAATGAAAAACTGTTTTTT. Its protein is CASRPGAPGTNEKLFF.

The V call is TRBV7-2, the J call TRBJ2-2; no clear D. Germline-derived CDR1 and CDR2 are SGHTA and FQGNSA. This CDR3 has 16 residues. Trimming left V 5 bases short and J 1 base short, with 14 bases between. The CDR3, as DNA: TGTGCCAGCAGCCCCGTTTCGCGGCTGAACACCGGGGAGCTGTTTTTT. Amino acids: CASSPVSRLNTGELFF. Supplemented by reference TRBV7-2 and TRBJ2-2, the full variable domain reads GAGVSQSPSNKVTEKGKDVELRCDPISGHTALYWYRQSLGQGLEFLIYFQGNSAPDKSGLPSDRFSAERTGGSVSTLTIQRTQQEDSAVYLCASSPVSRLNTGELFFGEGSRLTVL.

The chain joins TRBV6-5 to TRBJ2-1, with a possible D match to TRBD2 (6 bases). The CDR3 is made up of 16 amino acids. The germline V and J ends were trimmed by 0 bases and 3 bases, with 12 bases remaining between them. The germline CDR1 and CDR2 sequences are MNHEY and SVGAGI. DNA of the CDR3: TGTGCCAGCAGTTACTCCGGGAGTCGGGGCTACAATGAGCAGTTCTTC. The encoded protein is CASSYSGSRGYNEQFF.

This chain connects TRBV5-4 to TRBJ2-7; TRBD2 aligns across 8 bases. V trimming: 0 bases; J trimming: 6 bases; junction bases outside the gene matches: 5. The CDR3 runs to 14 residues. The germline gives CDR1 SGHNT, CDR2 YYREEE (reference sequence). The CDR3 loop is CASSLGGSGSEQYF. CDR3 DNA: TGTGCCAGCAGCTTGGGAGGCAGCGGGAGCGAGCAGTACTTC.

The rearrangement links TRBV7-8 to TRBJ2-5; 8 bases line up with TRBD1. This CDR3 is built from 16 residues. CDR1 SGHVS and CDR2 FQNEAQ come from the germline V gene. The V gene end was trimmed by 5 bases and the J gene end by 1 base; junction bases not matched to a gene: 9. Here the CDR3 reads CASSPRVGTGQETQYF. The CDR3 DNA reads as TGTGCCAGCAGCCCCAGAGTTGGGACAGGCCAAGAGACCCAGTACTTC.

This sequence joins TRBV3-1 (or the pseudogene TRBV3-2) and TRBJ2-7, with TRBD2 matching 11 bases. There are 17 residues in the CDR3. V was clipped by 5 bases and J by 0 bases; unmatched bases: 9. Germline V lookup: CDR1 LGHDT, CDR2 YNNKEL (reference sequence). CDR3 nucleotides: TGTGCCAGCAGCAACCCCCTGACTAGCGGGGCCTCCTACGAGCAGTACTTC. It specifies CASSNPLTSGASYEQYF.

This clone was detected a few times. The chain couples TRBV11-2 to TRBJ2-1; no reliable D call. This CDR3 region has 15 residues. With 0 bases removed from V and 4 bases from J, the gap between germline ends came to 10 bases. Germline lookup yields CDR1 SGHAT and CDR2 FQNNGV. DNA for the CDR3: TGTGCCAGCAGCTTAGACCTTGACAAATACAATGAGCAGTTCTTC. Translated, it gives CASSLDLDKYNEQFF.

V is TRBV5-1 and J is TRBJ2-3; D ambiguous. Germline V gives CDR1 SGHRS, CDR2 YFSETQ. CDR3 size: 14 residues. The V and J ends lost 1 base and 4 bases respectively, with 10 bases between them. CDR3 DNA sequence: TGCGCCAGCAGCTTGCCACAGACCGCAGATACGCAGTATTTT. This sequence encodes CASSLPQTADTQYF.

The CDR3 DNA reads as TGCGCCAGCAGCCCTGACTCCTACCATACGCAGTATTTT. This sequence encodes CASSPDSYHTQYF. The J gene is TRBJ2-3, the V gene TRBV4-1; D is ambiguous. The CDR3 length is 13 residues. Germline assignment: CDR1 MGHRA and CDR2 YSYEKL. The V end lost 4 bases, the J end lost 7 bases, and 12 bases lay between the germline ends.

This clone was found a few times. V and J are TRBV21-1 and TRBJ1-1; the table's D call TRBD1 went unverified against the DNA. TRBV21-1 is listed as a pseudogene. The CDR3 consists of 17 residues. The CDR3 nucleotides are TGTGCCAGCAGCAAACCCAGGGGACCGTTCATGAACACTGAAGCTTTCTTT. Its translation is CASSKPRGPFMNTEAFF.